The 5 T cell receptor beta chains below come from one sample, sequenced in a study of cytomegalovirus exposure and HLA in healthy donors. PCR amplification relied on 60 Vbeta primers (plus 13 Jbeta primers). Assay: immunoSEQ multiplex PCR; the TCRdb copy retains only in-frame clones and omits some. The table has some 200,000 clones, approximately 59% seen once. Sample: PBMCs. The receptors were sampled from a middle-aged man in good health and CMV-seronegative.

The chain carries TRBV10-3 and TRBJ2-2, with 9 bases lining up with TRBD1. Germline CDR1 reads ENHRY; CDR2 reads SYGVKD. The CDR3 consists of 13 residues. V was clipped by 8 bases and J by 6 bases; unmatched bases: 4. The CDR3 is CAISDRGAGELFF. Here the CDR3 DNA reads TGTGCCATCTCTGACAGGGGGGCCGGGGAGCTGTTTTTT.

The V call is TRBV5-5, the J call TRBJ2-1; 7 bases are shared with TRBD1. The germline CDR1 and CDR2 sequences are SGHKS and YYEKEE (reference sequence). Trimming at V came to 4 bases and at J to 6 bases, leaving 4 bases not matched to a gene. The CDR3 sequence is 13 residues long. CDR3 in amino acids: CASSQGQINEQFF. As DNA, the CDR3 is TGTGCCAGCAGCCAGGGACAGATCAATGAGCAGTTCTTC.

The CDR3: CASSIGQGSGNTIYF. CDR3 DNA sequence: TGCGCCAGCAGCATAGGACAGGGCTCTGGAAACACCATATATTTT. V gene TRBV5-1 combines with J gene TRBJ1-3, with 8 bases aligning to TRBD1. CDR1 SGHRS and CDR2 YFSETQ come from the germline V gene. J was trimmed by 0 bases and V by 4 bases; bases with no gene match: 3. The CDR3 has 15 amino acids.

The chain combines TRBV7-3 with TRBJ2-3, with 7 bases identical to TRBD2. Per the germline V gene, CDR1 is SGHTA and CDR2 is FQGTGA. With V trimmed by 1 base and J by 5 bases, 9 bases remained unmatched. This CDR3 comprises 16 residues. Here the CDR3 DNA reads TGTGCCAGCAGCTTAAGCGGGAGTGTTAGGTTAGATACGCAGTATTTT. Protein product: CASSLSGSVRLDTQYF.

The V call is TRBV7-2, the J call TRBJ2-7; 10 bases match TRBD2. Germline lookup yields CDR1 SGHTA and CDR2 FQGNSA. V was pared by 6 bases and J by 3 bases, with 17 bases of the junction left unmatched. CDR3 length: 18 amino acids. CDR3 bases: TGTGCCAGCAGGGATCCGGGACTAGCGTTTAGGGGAAGCTACGAGCAGTACTTC. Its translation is CASRDPGLAFRGSYEQYF.